Described below is a single TCR beta chain sequence and its context. Its antigen remains undetermined. Base quality data are lacking; no much larger clone is found one base away. Flow cytometry had shown CD8+CD57+ cell expansion in the patients selected for sequencing. All patients had severe acquired aplastic anemia diagnosed by International Study of Aplastic Anemia and Agranulocytosis and Camitta criteria. At the time blood was sampled, none of the patients had received any therapy. The study deep-sequenced TCR repertoires of sorted CD4+ and CD8+ blood T cells from severe aplastic anemia patients and healthy subjects. In the USA, patient enrollment took place under clinicaltrials.gov protocols 00001620, 01623167, 00001397, 00071045, 00081523 and 00961064. Ficoll-Paque density gradient centrifugation was used to isolate peripheral blood mononuclear cells. Before DNA extraction, CD4+ and CD8+ T cells were sorted by FACS or by magnetic beads.

The data stem from a study of CD8+CD57+ T cells in acquired aplastic anemia listed by TCRdb under 2018. Describing the broader study: DNA extracted from sorted CD4+ and CD8+ cells had a mean of roughly 3.3 ug, with a range of 0.2 to 27.4 ug. CD8+CD57+ expansion was defined as a frequency above the mean frequency observed in healthy subjects.

The research as a whole found: Patients and healthy controls showed no significant difference in CD8+ Simpson's diversity (P=0.060). Although 25 to 30 CD8+ CDR3 sequences were shared by patients and controls, these sequences appeared highly expressed in patients and within the immunodominant clones of patients.

Profiling of TCR beta VDJ combinations and CDR3 sequences used genomic DNA as the template. TCR repertoire sequencing was run on an Illumina HiSeq 2000. Per the original workflow: Repertoires were assessed using TRBV/TRBJ rearrangement plots, CDR3 size and DJ length profiles, and Simpson's diversity index. The most abundant DNA sequence in the deep sequencing data was defined as the immunodominant clone. CDR3 amino acid sequences were checked for sharing between subjects and were compared against published repertoires and the VDJdb database. Through fastp at Q25 and MiXCR, TCRdb rebuilt clones from the public reads, retaining in-frame beta chains. Entries that share a CDR3 protein sequence are merged under the most common genes and DNA. TCRdb, not the original authors, processed these V and J calls. The sample table lists under 250,000 distinct CDR3 sequences, 65% of them with a count of one. About three fifths of the sample belongs to the ten largest clones.

V gives up 3 bases and J gives up 0 bases, and the segment between their germline ends measures 10 bases. The CDR3 sequence holds 15 residues, the cysteine and phenylalanine included. Solely the CDR3 DNA is kept, with 45 bases framed from the first base. The CDR1 and CDR2 encoded by the germline V gene (reference sequence) are MNHEY and SMNVEV. Recombination linked TRBV27 to TRBJ2-3; no D segment can be confidently identified. The receptor was isolated from a human donor with aplastic anemia. The sequencing sample was made of sorted CD4+, CD8+, or CD8+CD57+ T cells (not recorded which) from PBMCs. The DNA is as follows: TGTGCCAGCAGTTTCTTTCGGGCTAGCACAGATACGCAGTATTTT. This codes for CASSFFRASTDTQYF.